Listed here is a single T cell receptor (beta chain). The CDR3 is 17 residues long. These data come from a study of blood T cell repertoires in COVID-19. Background on the study: The study drew acute and convalescent COVID-19 samples from the United States, Italy and Spain. Sources were T cells, B-cell-depleted T cells, or PBMCs; the material itself was cDNA or gDNA.

Authors' processing steps: Nucleated cell counts were estimated from reference gene primer amplification. Generated by immunoSEQ multiplex PCR, the TCRdb table keeps only in-frame clones and is missing some. V and J calls and clone size come straight from that table; D and trimming were deduced from the DNA. Among roughly 150,000 clones listed, 70% to 90% were seen once. Seattle researchers signed up patients amid active infection and tracked them longitudinally. This chain uses TRBV21-1 with TRBJ1-5; the DNA was not used to check the table's D call, TRBD1. TRBV21-1 is a listed pseudogene. This TCR came from an elderly woman with COVID-19, enrolled during active disease. Material: peripheral blood. CDR3: CASSKVMIRRAGQPQHF. The CDR3 DNA reads TGTGCCAGCAGCAAAGTCATGATCCGCAGGGCTGGTCAGCCCCAGCATTTT.